The following is a T cell receptor (beta chain) sequence with its context. This clonotype appeared once. Its antigen specificity is not known. No much larger clone is present one base from it, and per-base qualities are unavailable. Support from one read is weak. The CDR3, from cysteine to phenylalanine, totals 13 residues. The CDR3 DNA has 39 bases and is translated from base 1. CDR1 and CDR2 were assigned from the germline V gene as SNHLY and FYNNEI. Trimmed from V: 6 bases; trimmed from J: 4 bases; junction bases lacking a gene match: 4. The study deep-sequenced TCR repertoires of sorted CD4+ and CD8+ blood T cells from severe aplastic anemia patients and healthy subjects. Ficoll-Paque density gradient centrifugation was used to isolate peripheral blood mononuclear cells. Before DNA was extracted, CD4+ and CD8+ T cells were sorted using either FACS or magnetic beads. The data originate from a study of CD8+CD57+ T cells in acquired aplastic anemia (dated by TCRdb to between 2018 and 2020). About the investigation overall: Extracted DNA from sorted CD4+ and CD8+ cells averaged around 2.9 ug, ranging from roughly 0.19 to 27.4 ug. An average of approximately 10 million reads for CD4+ cells and approximately 11 million reads for CD8+ cells was obtained from healthy donor samples. Study-level results and caveats: Patients and healthy controls showed no significant difference in CD8+ Simpson's diversity (P=0.060). Around 27 CD8+ CDR3 sequences were found to be shared between patients and controls, but these sequences appeared to be highly expressed in patients and within the immunodominant clones of the patients.

TCR beta VDJ combination and CDR3 sequence profiling used genomic DNA as the template. TCR repertoire sequencing was run on an Illumina HiSeq 2000. The study's own analysis went as follows. Repertoire assessment relied on Simpson's diversity index, CDR3 size and DJ length profiles, and TRBV/TRBJ rearrangement plots. The most abundant DNA sequence in the deep sequencing data was defined as the immunodominant clone. CDR3 amino acid sequences were screened for sharing across subjects and were compared with published repertoires and the VDJdb database. TCRdb reworked the public reads: Q25 trimming with fastp, MiXCR clone assembly, productive beta chains retained. When rows share a CDR3 protein, they turn into one entry using the most common DNA and genes. The V and J calls and clone size come from TCRdb's table, not from the authors' own analysis. Present in this sample are more than 150,000 distinct CDR3 sequences, approximately 49% of which were seen just once. Together, the top ten hold around 2.9% of the sample.

This clonotype originated in a human donor in good health. Sequenced input: sorted CD4+, CD8+, or CD8+CD57+ T cells (not recorded which) from PBMCs. The chain was built from TRBV2 and TRBJ2-5, with TRBD1 matching 8 junction bases. In nucleotide form, the sequence is TGTGCCAGCAGCCAAGACAGGGGAGAGACCCAGTACTTC. This sequence encodes CASSQDRGETQYF.